A single T cell receptor (beta chain) is shown here with its context. This clonotype was counted between two and nine times. Its antigen is not yet known. No much larger clone is present one base from it, and per-base qualities are unavailable. Systemically healthy Caucasian individuals from Russia, 35 to 50 in total and aged 6 to 90 years, were included as donors. Each donor gave ten milliliters of peripheral blood, collected into EDTA-treated Vacutainer tubes. Ficoll-Paque density-gradient centrifugation was used to isolate PBMCs, with at least 6 million obtained per sample. Trizol reagent was used to extract total RNA from the PBMCs, yielding at least 6 micrograms per sample. For every donor, an aliquot of PBMCs went through flow cytometry to measure the percentages of naive CD45RAhigh/CD27high T cells. The data were obtained in a study of blood T cells in healthy people across ages (dated by TCRdb to the mid-2010s). Regarding the research as a whole: In model experiments, template switching captured about one uniquely barcoded TCR beta cDNA molecule for every two T cells. To avoid experimental bias, donors of different ages were distributed randomly across sequencing lanes. The study measured age-related changes in TCR beta repertoire diversity using deep sequencing normalized with unique cDNA molecular identifiers. For two donors (one aged 18 to 30 and one aged 80 or older), the study analyzed two additional independent replicas of 1 million unique cDNA reads from the same blood draw. The donors were divided into four age groups: young (average about 16 years), middle-aged (approximately 39), aged (about 60) and long-lived (around 87).

What the research found in general, with its limitations: Because donor CMV infection status was unknown, age-related changes in expanded clonotypes were potentially confounded. Compared with the aged group, the long-lived group had more naive CD4+ T cells, fewer expanded clones and increased TCR diversity, suggesting age selection. The percentage of naive T cells measured by flow cytometry correlated strongly with observed TCR beta diversity. Total diversity estimates from one million sequenced T cells were considered lower bounds and underestimates. As age increased, observed TCR beta diversity per million T cells dropped in a roughly linear way, and a significant reduction was already evident by age about 40. Because profiling used bulk unsorted PBMCs, naive and antigen-experienced compartments could not be compared conclusively.

Including the terminal cysteine and phenylalanine, the CDR3 comprises 15 residues. Only the CDR3 portion is preserved as DNA: 45 bases, with reading frame beginning at the first base. For CDR1 and CDR2, the germline V gene lists SGHRS and YFSETQ. A distance of 20 bases separates the germline ends of V and J, which lose 7 bases and 3 bases respectively. The library relied on 5' RACE. Sequenced using an Illumina HiSeq 2500. A second PCR of about 7 to 12 cycles was performed with a sample-barcoded 5' primer and a J-beta primer mix. A unique molecular identifier was introduced onto each TCR beta cDNA molecule by a template-switch 5' adaptor carrying 12 random nucleotides. Each sample yielded at least 3 million CDR3-containing paired-end reads. First-strand cDNA synthesis was performed from all RNA using the Mint cDNA synthesis kit, with priming by a TRBC-specific oligonucleotide. Following uracil-DNA glycosylase treatment, a first 18-cycle PCR with universal primers M1SS and BC2_uni_R was performed on all cDNA. In the source study's methods: For normalization, 1 million high-quality reads, each with a distinct molecular identifier, were randomly selected from each sample. Reads with shared molecular identifiers were discarded instead of being binned into consensus sequences. MiTCR, set to a Q25 quality threshold and the strictest error-elimination algorithm, was used for CDR3 identification, clonotype clustering and error correction. Lower-bound total TCR beta diversity was estimated with a nonparametric unseen species model using Euler transformation. Starting from the raw public reads, TCRdb applied fastp trimming at Q25, assembled clones with MiXCR and retained in-frame beta chains. Records with the same CDR3 protein are collapsed into one entry carrying the most frequent genes and DNA. TCRdb's processing, not the authors' own work, is the source of the V and J calls. This sample comprises 910,000 or so distinct CDR3 sequences, approximately 50% of them detected only once. The top ten constitute 20% to 25% of the sample.

This sequence was found in a woman aged 60 to 75 in good health. The source material was blood. The chain uses TRBV5-1 and TRBJ2-7; the D segment could be TRBD1, given 6 matching bases. The CDR3 sequence is CASGQLPGTLYEQYF. In nucleotide form, the sequence is TGCGCCAGCGGCCAATTGCCAGGGACACTCTACGAGCAGTACTTC.